These 25 T cell receptor beta chains share one sample of origin, sequenced in a study of shared clonotypes between healthy human individuals. The repertoire was sequenced with immunoSEQ multiplex PCR; TCRdb's copy has only in-frame clones and lacks some. Here the sample spans some 1.5 million clones, nearly 99% being singletons. The sequenced sample consisted of naive CD4+ T cells sorted from blood. Indicated subset: CD45RA+ positively selected. These receptors all stem from a man aged 25-45 years in good health.

V and J are TRBV28 and TRBJ2-7; the D is unclear. The CDR3 runs 16 residues. V was clipped by 3 bases and J by 1 base, with 16 bases between them. The germline V gene encodes CDR1 MDHEN and CDR2 SYDVKM. CDR3: CASSLGPKVRSYEQYF. As DNA, the CDR3 is TGTGCCAGCAGTTTGGGTCCCAAAGTGAGATCCTACGAGCAGTACTTC.

The chain combines TRBV7-9 with TRBJ2-1, with D possibly being TRBD2 (5 bases). Deletions cut 5 bases from V and 3 bases from J, with 14 bases between. Germline CDR1 reads SEHNR; CDR2 reads FQNEAQ (reference sequence). The CDR3 contains 15 residues. The CDR3 here is CASSASPTNYNEQFF. The CDR3 DNA reads TGTGCCAGCAGCGCCTCTCCGACTAACTACAATGAGCAGTTCTTC. The entire variable domain, with the rest obtained from reference TRBV7-9 and TRBJ2-1, is as follows: DTGVSQNPRHKITKRGQNVTFRCDPISEHNRLYWYRQTLGQGPEFLTYFQNEAQLEKSRLLSDRFSAERPKGSFSTLEIQRTEQGDSAMYLCASSASPTNYNEQFFGPGTRLTVL.

V gene TRBV4-1 combines with J gene TRBJ2-4; tentatively, D is TRBD1 (5 bases). The V end was cut by 1 base, the J end by 0 bases, with 16 bases between. The CDR3 consists of 18 residues. Germline CDR1 reads MGHRA; CDR2 reads YSYEKL. CDR3 amino acids: CASSQGPSTGKAKNIQYF. The CDR3 DNA reads as TGCGCCAGCAGCCAAGGCCCTAGTACAGGCAAAGCCAAAAACATTCAGTACTTC.

The chain combines TRBV11-2 with TRBJ1-2; D not certain. Trimming removed 0 bases from V and 6 bases from J, with 11 bases in between. CDR1 is SGHAT, CDR2 FQNNGV, per germline. The CDR3 is made up of 14 amino acids. CDR3 sequence (DNA): TGTGCCAGCAGCTTAGATCCCAGGCCTCATGGCTACACCTTC. Its protein is CASSLDPRPHGYTF. Full variable domain (remainder filled in from reference TRBV11-2 and TRBJ1-2): EAGVAQSPRYKIIEKRQSVAFWCNPISGHATLYWYQQILGQGPKLLIQFQNNGVVDDSQLPKDRFSAERLKGVDSTLKIQPAKLEDSAVYLCASSLDPRPHGYTFGSGTRLTVV.

This clone was seen a single time. The chain couples TRBV7-2 to TRBJ1-5, with D unclear. Germline CDR1 reads SGHTA; CDR2 reads FQGNSA. Trimming removed 5 bases from V and 8 bases from J, with 19 bases in between. This CDR3 has 15 amino acids. In nucleotides, the CDR3 is TGTGCCAGCAGCCGAGTAGGGAGGGAAGGAAAGCCCCAGCATTTT. Encoded protein: CASSRVGREGKPQHF.

The V and J genes are TRBV2 and TRBJ2-7, with D unclear. This CDR3 is 14 amino acids long. Deletions cut 1 base from V and 3 bases from J, with 10 bases between. Germline-derived CDR1 and CDR2 are SNHLY and FYNNEI. CDR3 protein: CASSEGAMGYEQYF. The CDR3 coding sequence is TGTGCCAGCAGTGAAGGGGCAATGGGCTACGAGCAGTACTTC. The full variable domain, rest sourced from reference TRBV2 and TRBJ2-7, is EPEVTQTPSHQVTQMGQEVILRCVPISNHLYFYWYRQILGQKVEFLVSFYNNEISEKSEIFDDQFSVERPDGSNFTLKIRSTKLEDSAMYFCASSEGAMGYEQYFGPGTRLTVT.

In this sample, this clone turned up once. The rearrangement links TRBV5-1 to TRBJ2-1; D might be TRBD2 (6 bases). CDR1 is SGHRS, CDR2 YFSETQ, per germline. CDR3 size: 14 residues. V shed 4 bases and J shed 5 bases, with 13 bases lying between them. The CDR3 sequence is CASSLGGEDNEQFF. CDR3 coding DNA: TGCGCCAGCAGCCTGGGGGGAGAGGACAATGAGCAGTTCTTC.

This rearrangement joins TRBV5-5 to TRBJ2-1; D not certain. From germline, CDR1 is SGHKS and CDR2 YYEKEE (reference sequence). The CDR3 contains 15 residues. Trimming removed 0 bases from V and 8 bases from J, with 15 bases in between. The CDR3 is CASSLGLNSVYEQFF. The CDR3 nucleotides read TGTGCCAGCAGCTTGGGTCTAAATTCGGTGTATGAGCAGTTCTTC. The full variable domain, rest sourced from reference TRBV5-5 and TRBJ2-1, is DAGVTQSPTHLIKTRGQQVTLRCSPISGHKSVSWYQQVLGQGPQFIFQYYEKEERGRGNFPDRFSARQFPNYSSELNVNALLLGDSALYLCASSLGLNSVYEQFFGPGTRLTVL.

V and J are TRBV19 and TRBJ2-1, with 8 positions matching TRBD1. Germline lookup yields CDR1 LNHDA and CDR2 SQIVND (reference sequence). The junction had 18 bases not matched to a gene; V was cut back by 6 bases and J by 8 bases. The CDR3 spans 17 residues. CDR3 residues: CASSNPAGTGSIHEQFF. CDR3 coding DNA: TGTGCCAGTAGCAACCCCGCCGGGACAGGTTCGATCCATGAGCAGTTCTTC.

The chain carries TRBV10-3 and TRBJ1-2, with 7 bases aligning to TRBD1. The CDR3 runs 18 residues. CDR1 ENHRY and CDR2 SYGVKD come from the germline V gene. V lost 0 bases and J lost 4; bases outside the gene matches: 14. CDR3 amino acids: CAISESSPGGPGLYGYTF. The CDR3 DNA sequence: TGTGCCATCAGTGAGTCAAGCCCAGGGGGGCCGGGACTCTATGGCTACACCTTC.

The rearrangement joins TRBV6-6 to TRBJ2-4, with TRBD1 matching 8 bases. Germline lookup yields CDR1 MNHNY and CDR2 SVGAGI (reference sequence). The CDR3 covers 16 residues. Unmatched junction bases numbered 9, after V lost 5 bases and J lost 3 bases. CDR3 nucleotides: TGTGCCAGCAGTGCCGGACAGGGAAATGTCAAAAACATTCAGTACTTC. Encoded protein: CASSAGQGNVKNIQYF.

The gene calls are TRBV28 and TRBJ1-5; TRBD1 is a possible D gene (6 bases). Germline V gene lookup returns CDR1 MDHEN and CDR2 SYDVKM. The CDR3 is made up of 17 amino acids. The ends were cut back, 5 bases at V and 4 bases at J, with 21 bases in the middle. The CDR3 DNA follows: TGTGCCAGCAGTCCACAACAGGGTTCGGCGTTTAATCAGCCCCAGCATTTT. Protein: CASSPQQGSAFNQPQHF.

The V call is TRBV28, the J call TRBJ2-7, with D possibly matching TRBD2 (5 bases). V shed 2 bases and J shed 7 bases, with 12 bases lying between them. Germline CDR1 and CDR2: MDHEN and SYDVKM. The CDR3 contains 13 residues. CDR3 residues: CASSLVGVGEQYF. The DNA for the CDR3 is TGTGCCAGCAGTTTAGTGGGAGTGGGTGAGCAGTACTTC.

The chain couples TRBV25-1 to TRBJ2-2; no firm D call. Germline CDR1 and CDR2: MGHDK and SYGVNS. Trimming stripped 2 bases from V and 2 bases from J, with 6 bases between. The CDR3 runs to 14 residues. The DNA for the CDR3 is TGTGCCAGCAGTGAAATTAGTAACACCGGGGAGCTGTTTTTT. Translating gives CASSEISNTGELFF.

The rearrangement links TRBV7-2 to TRBJ2-3; D unresolved. The CDR3 spans 14 residues. Germline CDR1 and CDR2: SGHTA and FQGNSA. Trimming cost V 0 bases and J 3 bases, with 7 bases left between them. The DNA of the CDR3 is TGTGCCAGCAGCTTAGCCTTCAGAACAGATACGCAGTATTTT. This translates into CASSLAFRTDTQYF.

The chain joins TRBV25-1 to TRBJ1-4, with 8 positions matching TRBD1. CDR3 length: 14 amino acids. V dropped 2 bases and J dropped 7; count of bases not matched to a gene: 3. Germline V gene sequence: CDR1 MGHDK, CDR2 SYGVNS. The CDR3 loop is CASSETGGTEKLFF. DNA of the CDR3: TGTGCCAGCAGTGAAACAGGGGGAACTGAAAAACTGTTTTTT.

This clone came up a few times. The chain recombines TRBV10-1 with TRBJ2-1; TRBD2 matches 7 bases. The length of the CDR3 is 14 residues. J was trimmed by 6 bases and V by 5 bases; bases with no gene match: 7. From germline, CDR1 is WNHNN and CDR2 SYGVQD (reference sequence). The CDR3 loop reads CASSSGTATNEQFF. Here the CDR3 DNA reads TGCGCCAGCAGTAGCGGGACTGCAACCAATGAGCAGTTCTTC.

The CDR3 here is CASSLASGRVDTQYF. The CDR3 coding sequence is TGCGCCAGCAGCTTGGCCAGCGGGAGGGTGGATACGCAGTATTTT. This chain joins TRBV5-1 and TRBJ2-3, with 10 bases matching TRBD2. The CDR3 has 15 amino acids. Germline V CDR1 and CDR2: SGHRS, YFSETQ. The V segment lost 0 bases and the J segment 6 bases; nucleotides outside the gene matches: 4.

CDR3 in DNA: TGCGCCAGCAGCTTGGGCGTAGGACACACCGGGGAGCTGTTTTTT. Amino acids: CASSLGVGHTGELFF. V gene TRBV5-1 combines with J gene TRBJ2-2; no clear D gene. The ends were cut back, 0 bases at V and 3 bases at J, with 9 bases in the middle. Germline V lookup: CDR1 SGHRS, CDR2 YFSETQ. The CDR3 spans 15 residues.

The chain combines TRBV5-4 with TRBJ2-7; D uncertain. Trimming removed 0 bases at V and 2 bases at J, with 12 bases between. The V gene's germline CDR1 is SGHNT and CDR2 YYREEE (reference sequence). The CDR3 loop spans 15 amino acids. CDR3 DNA sequence: TGTGCCAGCAGCTTGGGGGCTGCGGTTGCCTACGAGCAGTACTTC. It translates to CASSLGAAVAYEQYF.

This clone was recorded only once. Other DNA sequences in this specimen translate into the identical CDR3. The chain is built from TRBV5-4 and TRBJ1-4, with a tentative D call TRBD1 (6 bases). V was shortened by 0 bases and J by 7 bases, with 10 bases between the two germline ends. The CDR3 spans 14 residues. Germline CDR1 and CDR2: SGHNT and YYREEE (reference sequence). The CDR3 sequence is CASSLAGGGEKLFF. The CDR3 DNA is TGTGCCAGCAGCTTGGCTGGGGGCGGTGAAAAACTGTTTTTT.

CDR3 sequence reads: CASSREGTEAFF. CDR3 coding DNA: TGTGCCAGCAGCCGAGAGGGGACTGAAGCTTTCTTT. V and J are TRBV7-9 and TRBJ1-1, with D possibly matching TRBD1 (5 bases). The CDR3 extends over 12 amino acids. V gave up 5 bases and J gave up 5 bases, with 9 bases separating them. Germline V gives CDR1 SEHNR, CDR2 FQNEAQ (reference sequence). Full variable domain (rest looked up from reference TRBV7-9 and TRBJ1-1): DTGVSQNPRHKITKRGQNVTFRCDPISEHNRLYWYRQTLGQGPEFLTYFQNEAQLEKSRLLSDRFSAERPKGSFSTLEIQRTEQGDSAMYLCASSREGTEAFFGQGTRLTVV.

The gene calls are TRBV18 and TRBJ2-3, with D possibly TRBD1 on 6 matching bases. Trimming took off 4 bases at V and 5 bases at J, with 19 bases between the two ends. This CDR3 is 16 amino acids long. Germline values: CDR1 KGHSH, CDR2 LQKENI. The CDR3 sequence is CASSLLGGPVVDTQYF. CDR3 sequence (DNA): TGTGCCAGCTCACTACTTGGGGGCCCAGTGGTAGATACGCAGTATTTT.

The V gene is TRBV11-3, the J gene TRBJ1-1; no reliable D call. The CDR3 is 13 amino acids. Between the trimmed V and J ends, which lost 0 bases and 3 bases, there was a span of 5 bases. The germline V gene has CDR1 SGHNT and CDR2 YENEEA. This chain's CDR3 is CASSLERDTEAFF. The CDR3 nucleotides read TGTGCCAGCAGCTTAGAACGGGACACTGAAGCTTTCTTT.

With regard to this clone: Other DNA sequences of this sample code for an identical CDR3. The chain couples TRBV15 to TRBJ1-2; D possibly corresponds to TRBD1 (5 bases). Trimming left V 1 base short and J 4 bases short, with 7 bases between. Germline values: CDR1 LNHNV, CDR2 YYDKDF (reference sequence). CDR3 length equals 13 residues. The CDR3 DNA reads TGTGCCACCAGCAGAGGGGGCACCTATGGCTACACCTTC. Protein: CATSRGGTYGYTF.